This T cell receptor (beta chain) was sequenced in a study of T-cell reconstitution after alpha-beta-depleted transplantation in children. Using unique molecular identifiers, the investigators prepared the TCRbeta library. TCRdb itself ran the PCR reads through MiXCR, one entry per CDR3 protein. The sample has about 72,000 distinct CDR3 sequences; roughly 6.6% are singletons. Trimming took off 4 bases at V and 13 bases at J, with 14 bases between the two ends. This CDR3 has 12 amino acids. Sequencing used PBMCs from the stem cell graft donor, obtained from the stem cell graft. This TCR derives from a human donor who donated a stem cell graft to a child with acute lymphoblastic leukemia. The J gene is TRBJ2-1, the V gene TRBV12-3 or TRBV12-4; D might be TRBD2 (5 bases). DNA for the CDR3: TGTGCCAGCAGTTCCCTGGCTAGCCCACAGTTCTTC. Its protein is CASSSLASPQFF.